This TCR beta chain was found in a study of cytomegalovirus exposure and HLA in healthy donors. The CDR3 covers 13 residues. Trimming shortened V by 3 bases and J by 0 bases, and 5 bases separated the two germline ends. Germline V gene sequence: CDR1 SNHLY, CDR2 FYNNEI. The data were produced by immunoSEQ multiplex PCR, yet TCRdb's version contains in-frame clones alone and is incomplete. The sample lists approximately 230,000 clones, roughly 87% seen once, with 12% in the top ten. The study's findings and limits: Under in vitro conditions, a few CMV-associated chains were confirmed as specific for CMV antigens.

Concerning this clone itself: Antigen: not known.

Among the approximately 110 subjects of the validation cohort, separate from the approximately 700-subject first cohort, were the donors. This TCR derives from a man between 18 and 35 years old in good health and CMV-seropositive. The V call is TRBV2, the J call TRBJ1-1; D remains unclear. Sequenced material: PBMCs. In nucleotides, the CDR3 is TGTGCCAGCAGTGAGGGGATGAACACTGAAGCTTTCTTT. Protein: CASSEGMNTEAFF.